These 7 T cell receptor beta chains came from one sample sequenced in a study of T-cell reconstitution after alpha-beta-depleted transplantation in children. Preparing the TCRbeta library involved the use of unique molecular identifiers. MiXCR, applied by TCRdb to the PCR reads, yields one record per CDR3 protein. Here the sample spans 450,000 to 700,000 distinct CDR3 sequences, about a quarter being singletons. The sample consisted of PBMCs, taken before TCRalphabeta/CD19-depleted stem cell transplant. Source of these receptors: a boy in the first two years of life with Wiskott-Aldrich syndrome, due to receive a stem cell transplant.

This clonotype appeared a single time. The rearrangement uses TRBV7-2 and TRBJ2-7, with TRBD2 identical over 13 bases. Germline V lookup: CDR1 SGHTA, CDR2 FQGNSA. The CDR3 runs 18 residues. V lost 0 bases to trimming and J lost 2 bases; unmatched junction nucleotides: 7. CDR3 sequence: CASSLARGGLAGAYEQYF. The DNA of the CDR3 is TGTGCCAGCAGCTTAGCTAGGGGAGGACTAGCGGGAGCCTACGAGCAGTACTTC. The complete variable domain, with remaining parts taken from reference TRBV7-2 and TRBJ2-7, reads GAGVSQSPSNKVTEKGKDVELRCDPISGHTALYWYRQSLGQGLEFLIYFQGNSAPDKSGLPSDRFSAERTGGSVSTLTIQRTQQEDSAVYLCASSLARGGLAGAYEQYFGPGTRLTVT.

This clonotype was counted a few times. This chain joins TRBV19 and TRBJ2-7; no definite D call. The CDR3 totals 12 residues. V dropped 1 base and J dropped 6 bases, with 7 bases sitting between them. The germline CDR1 and CDR2 sequences are LNHDA and SQIVND (reference sequence). As DNA, the CDR3 is TGTGCCAGTAGTATAGGGGCAGGCGAGCAGTACTTC. Protein product: CASSIGAGEQYF.

This clonotype was counted a few times. The chain uses TRBV20-1 and TRBJ2-5; 7 nucleotides agree with TRBD1. CDR3 length: 13 amino acids. V was pared by 1 base and J by 2 bases, with 1 base of the junction left unmatched. Looked up from germline, CDR1 is DFQATT and CDR2 is SNEGSKA (reference sequence). DNA of the CDR3: TGCAGTGCTAGAGCGGGACAGCAAGAGACCCAGTACTTC. Its translation is CSARAGQQETQYF.

This CDR3 is CASSPLSHTGELFF. As DNA, the CDR3 is TGTGCCAGCTCACCACTATCGCACACCGGGGAGCTGTTTTTT. V is TRBV18 and J is TRBJ2-2; D gene unclear. Germline loops: CDR1 KGHSH, CDR2 LQKENI. The CDR3 has 14 residues. Between the trimmed V and J ends, which lost 1 base and 3 bases, there was a span of 6 bases.

This clonotype was observed a few times. The V call is TRBV25-1, the J call TRBJ2-7; D gene uncertain. CDR1 MGHDK and CDR2 SYGVNS come from the germline V gene. The germline V and J ends were trimmed by 6 bases and 2 bases, with 14 bases remaining between them. This CDR3 is 14 amino acids long. The CDR3 DNA follows: TGTGCCAGCAGCGAACCCGGAATGACCTACGAGCAGTACTTC. Protein product: CASSEPGMTYEQYF.

The V call is TRBV29-1, the J call TRBJ1-1; D remains ambiguous. The germline V and J ends were trimmed by 3 bases and 5 bases, with 10 bases remaining between them. Per the germline V gene, CDR1 is SQVTM and CDR2 is ANQGSEA. The CDR3 contains 12 residues. The CDR3 nucleotides are TGCAGCGTTGACGAAGGTAGTACTGAAGCTTTCTTT. This encodes CSVDEGSTEAFF.

This clonotype was detected only a few times. V is TRBV7-9 and J is TRBJ2-1, with no clear D. CDR1 is SEHNR and CDR2 is FQNEAQ in the germline V gene (reference sequence). The CDR3 sequence is 16 residues long. V was clipped by 5 bases and J by 1 base, with 15 bases between them. The CDR3 reads CASSPPGGLSYNEQFF. CDR3 bases: TGTGCCAGCAGCCCCCCGGGCGGATTATCCTACAATGAGCAGTTCTTC. The complete variable domain, with remaining parts taken from reference TRBV7-9 and TRBJ2-1, reads DTGVSQNPRHKITKRGQNVTFRCDPISEHNRLYWYRQTLGQGPEFLTYFQNEAQLEKSRLLSDRFSAERPKGSFSTLEIQRTEQGDSAMYLCASSPPGGLSYNEQFFGPGTRLTVL.